This T cell receptor beta chain emerged from a study of T cell responses to AZD1222 COVID-19 vaccine (dated by TCRdb to about 2021). Regarding the research as a whole: AZD1222 recipients given second doses at about 4 weeks or at about 12 weeks were pooled, since spike-specific TCR depth and breadth were not found to differ between the two schedules. A total of just over 230 trial participants underwent TCR sequencing, of whom 207 had received two doses of AZD1222 and some 25 had received two doses of the MenACWY control vaccine. Trial participants were enrolled by age into 18-55, 56-69 and 70-plus year subgroups, with around 150, 28 and 57 TCR-sequenced participants respectively. Overall study outcomes, separate from this receptor: Reportedly, close to half of the unique spike-specific TCRs recognized epitopes lying outside the regions that are mutated in the B.1.351 and B.1.1.7 variants. CD4 TCRs associated with the vaccine covered the entire spike protein, and the dominant responses were in regions 160-218 and 743-854. Conclusions about previously exposed vaccinees are limited, since just five or six AZD1222 recipients were seropositive for SARS-CoV-2 at baseline. Participants were mostly white British and included more females than males, and it was suggested by the authors that clonal diversity may have been underestimated. The 56-69-year group was small, and its depth increase did not reach significance, likely because of low power. No day 14 peak-response samples were available, so repertoires were characterized only after the peak T cell response. After two AZD1222 doses, spike-specific TCR breadth and depth were significantly higher than at day 0 and than in MenACWY recipients.

A note on this clone: Its antigen has not been determined. Qualities for individual bases were not recorded, and no much larger clone is one base off.

The CDR3 regions of human TCRbeta chains were subjected to immunosequencing. Regarding the original processing steps: Repertoire TCRs were matched against a reference library of SARS-CoV-2-specific TCRs generated with the MIRA antigen-specificity platform. Breadth was defined as the fraction of unique TCRs that were SARS-CoV-2-associated, and depth was defined as the fraction of total T cells that were SARS-CoV-2-associated. Using the MIRA data, each spike-specific TCR was mapped to the spike region that the TCR reacts to and placed in a CD4 or CD8 class. Log10-transformed breadth and depth values were compared by one-way ANOVA with Sidak's multiple comparisons tests. The source is immuneACCESS, and TCRdb retained only in-frame sequences with V and J called. Part of the clones is not carried over; for the studies checked, unresolved V genes explain less than half of this, and the remainder is unexplained. The V and J calls and clone size are taken from that table; D and trimming were inferred from the DNA. The sample yields about 79,000 clones; 80% were counted once. The top ten hold 20% to 25% of the sample.

Sample time point, as interpreted from the label and publication: baseline before first vaccination. Samples from vaccinated people were obtained from the UK trials COV001 and COV002, which included a single-blind randomized controlled phase 2/3 trial of AZD1222 (ChAdOx1 nCoV-19) in healthy adults. For TCRbeta chain sequencing, PBMC samples were collected from trial participants at day 0 and at day 28 after the second dose. Reading from cysteine to phenylalanine, the CDR3 counts 13 amino acids. The entry retains the CDR3 DNA only, 39 bases that are in frame from base 1. Trimming takes 4 bases from V and 2 bases from J, and the germline ends sit 9 bases apart. The CDR1 and CDR2 encoded by the germline V gene are SQVTM and ANQGSEA.

The rearrangement joined TRBV29-1 to TRBJ1-5, with the D gene not clear enough to name. The clonotype comes from an adult in good health. The sequenced sample was peripheral blood, obtained on day 0 of AZD1222 vaccination. The nucleotide sequence is TGCAGCGTTGGCCCCGGGGGCAATCAGCCCCAGCATTTT. The encoded protein is CSVGPGGNQPQHF.